Listed here are 30 T cell receptor beta chains from one sample, sequenced in a study of cytomegalovirus exposure and HLA in healthy donors. PCR employed 60 Vbeta and 13 Jbeta primers. The protocol was immunoSEQ multiplex PCR, while the TCRdb copy is restricted to in-frame clones and leaves out a portion. The sample lists about 99,000 clones; around 77% were seen once. Sequencing was carried out using PBMCs. These receptor sequences come from a man aged 40-50 years in good health and CMV-seronegative.

V and J are TRBV6-5 and TRBJ2-1, with TRBD2 matching over 7 bases. This CDR3 spans 14 amino acids. V was clipped by 5 bases and J by 12 bases; unmatched bases: 13. Germline V lookup: CDR1 MNHEY, CDR2 SVGAGI. CDR3 DNA sequence: TGTGCCAGCAGTCCAAATCTAGGCGGGAGACCGCAGTTCTTC. It specifies CASSPNLGGRPQFF.

The chain is built from TRBV7-2 and TRBJ2-2; 9 bases match TRBD2. The CDR3 has 17 residues. V shed 1 base, J shed 5 bases, and the junction held 8 bases outside the gene matches. Germline V gene lookup returns CDR1 SGHTA and CDR2 FQGNSA. Here the CDR3 DNA reads TGTGCCAGCAGCTTAGTCCTGGTAGCGGGGGTTACCGGGGAGCTGTTTTTT. This translates into CASSLVLVAGVTGELFF. Variable domain in full (rest from reference TRBV7-2 and TRBJ2-2): GAGVSQSPSNKVTEKGKDVELRCDPISGHTALYWYRQSLGQGLEFLIYFQGNSAPDKSGLPSDRFSAERTGGSVSTLTIQRTQQEDSAVYLCASSLVLVAGVTGELFFGEGSRLTVL.

This chain links TRBV28 with TRBJ2-7; D perhaps matches TRBD1 (7 bases). Trimming took 2 bases from V and 2 from J, leaving 10 bases between them. Germline V gene sequence: CDR1 MDHEN, CDR2 SYDVKM. The CDR3 extends over 14 amino acids. In DNA form, the CDR3 reads TGTGCCAGCAGTTTAGGAGGGACAGCCTACGAGCAGTACTTC. It specifies CASSLGGTAYEQYF. Together with reference TRBV28 and TRBJ2-7, the CDR3 gives the full variable domain: DVKVTQSSRYLVKRTGEKVFLECVQDMDHENMFWYRQDPGLGLRLIYFSYDVKMKEKGDIPEGYSVSREKKERFSLILESASTNQTSMYLCASSLGGTAYEQYFGPGTRLTVT.

Notes on this clone: The germline gene is not matched at one end of the junction; a read error may be the cause. V and J are TRBV18 and TRBJ2-7, with 7 bases that match TRBD1. Germline V lookup: CDR1 KGHSH, CDR2 LQKENI. This CDR3 contains 14 residues. The CDR3 protein is CASSPQGDSYEQYF. In nucleotides, the CDR3 is TGTGCCAGTTCACCCCAGGGGGACTCCTACGAGCAGTACTTC.

V usage is TRBV4-1 and J usage is TRBJ1-2, with 12 bases identical to TRBD1. The V and J ends lost 1 base and 8 bases, in that order; junction bases with no gene match: 5. CDR3 length: 15 amino acids. Germline CDR1 and CDR2: MGHRA and YSYEKL. CDR3 bases: TGCGCCAGCAGCCAAGCGGGACAGGGGGCAGGGGGCTACACCTTC. The encoded protein is CASSQAGQGAGGYTF.

The count of this clone is one. The chain joins TRBV9 to TRBJ2-1, with D perhaps matching TRBD2 (7 bases). The V gene lost 4 bases and the J gene lost 4 bases, with 15 bases spanning the gap. Germline V gives CDR1 SGDLS, CDR2 YYNGEE. The CDR3 contains 15 residues. The CDR3 DNA sequence: TGTGCCAGCAGCCCTCGAGGGGGGGCTTACAATGAGCAGTTCTTC. It encodes CASSPRGGAYNEQFF.

V and J are TRBV28 and TRBJ1-4; possible D gene TRBD1, 6 bases. The CDR3 has 15 residues. V was shortened by 4 bases and J by 5 bases, with 14 bases between the two germline ends. Germline values: CDR1 MDHEN, CDR2 SYDVKM. CDR3 nucleotides: TGTGCCAGCAGTTCAGCAGGGCAGGGGAATGAAAAACTGTTTTTT. Translating gives CASSSAGQGNEKLFF.

J is TRBJ2-3 and V is TRBV7-8, with D hard to call. This CDR3 is 16 amino acids long. CDR1 is SGHVS and CDR2 is FQNEAQ in the germline V gene. The ends were cut back, 5 bases at V and 2 bases at J, with 17 bases in the middle. CDR3 nucleotides: TGTGCCAGCAGCGCTAGATTCGCCTCGACCACAGATACGCAGTATTTT. It codes for CASSARFASTTDTQYF. The entire variable domain, with the rest obtained from reference TRBV7-8 and TRBJ2-3, is as follows: GAGVSQSPRYKVAKRGQDVALRCDPISGHVSLFWYQQALGQGPEFLTYFQNEAQLDKSGLPSDRFFAERPEGSVSTLKIQRTQQEDSAVYLCASSARFASTTDTQYFGPGTRLTVL.

This clone was detected once. V is TRBV27 and J is TRBJ2-2, with TRBD1 matching over 7 bases. With V trimmed by 8 bases and J by 8 bases, 14 bases remained unmatched. Germline CDR1 reads MNHEY; CDR2 reads SMNVEV (reference sequence). The CDR3 covers 15 residues. The CDR3 bases are TGTGCCAGCCGGAACCCTGACAGGGATATTGGGGAGCTGTTTTTT. It translates to CASRNPDRDIGELFF.

V usage is TRBV5-4 and J usage is TRBJ2-3; 7 bases fit TRBD2. The V and J ends lost 6 bases and 1 base, in that order; junction bases with no gene match: 5. CDR3 length: 14 residues. CDR1 SGHNT and CDR2 YYREEE come from the germline V gene (reference sequence). The CDR3 loop reads CASTEAGGTDTQYF. The CDR3 DNA is TGTGCCAGCACTGAGGCGGGAGGCACAGATACGCAGTATTTT.

The chain recombines TRBV5-1 with TRBJ2-1; 8 nucleotides line up with TRBD2. J lost 10 bases, V lost 0 bases, and 9 bases had no gene match. Germline CDR1 and CDR2: SGHRS and YFSETQ. The CDR3 is 15 amino acids. CDR3 loop: CASSLVSGRNQEQFF. CDR3 nucleotide sequence: TGCGCCAGCAGCTTGGTAAGCGGGAGAAATCAGGAGCAGTTCTTC.

J is TRBJ1-2 and V is TRBV25-1; 10 positions agree with TRBD1. The junction had 7 bases not matched to a gene; V was cut back by 4 bases and J by 5 bases. This CDR3 has 15 amino acids. Per the germline V gene, CDR1 is MGHDK and CDR2 is SYGVNS. The CDR3 loop reads CASSVGTGARYGYTF. As DNA, the CDR3 is TGTGCCAGCAGTGTCGGGACAGGGGCACGTTATGGCTACACCTTC.

CDR3 amino acids: CASSFGTSLYEQYF. The CDR3 DNA sequence: TGCGCCAGCAGCTTTGGGACTAGTCTCTACGAGCAGTACTTC. J is TRBJ2-5 and V is TRBV5-1, with 8 bases fitting TRBD2. The J call may be wrong; the DNA end is better matched by TRBJ2-7. Germline CDR1 SGHRS, CDR2 YFSETQ. The CDR3 covers 14 residues.

The chain recombines TRBV29-1 with TRBJ1-1; D possibly corresponds to TRBD1 (5 bases). The CDR3 has 14 amino acids. The V end was cut by 5 bases, the J end by 0 bases, with 13 bases between. Germline loops: CDR1 SQVTM, CDR2 ANQGSEA. CDR3 sequence: CSVLQGGLNTEAFF. The CDR3 coding sequence is TGCAGCGTTCTGCAGGGTGGCTTGAACACTGAAGCTTTCTTT.

The CDR3 sequence: CASSHLGRPLGNEQYF. As DNA, the CDR3 is TGCGCCAGCAGCCACCTGGGCAGGCCACTAGGCAACGAGCAGTACTTC. The chain carries TRBV4-1 and TRBJ2-5; possible D gene TRBD2, 5 bases. The DNA end favors TRBJ2-7, so the J call may be wrong. The germline gives CDR1 MGHRA, CDR2 YSYEKL. This CDR3 spans 16 amino acids.

To note about this clone: The same CDR3 can be traced to other DNA sequences in this sample. In DNA form, the CDR3 reads TGTGCCAGCAGCTTAACGGGGGGGGACACTGAAGCTTTCTTT. As protein: CASSLTGGDTEAFF. The chain uses TRBV7-3 and TRBJ1-1, with D maybe TRBD1 (5 bases). V dropped 0 bases and J dropped 3 bases, with 8 bases sitting between them. CDR3 length: 14 residues. Germline CDR1 SGHTA, CDR2 FQGTGA.

The CDR3 coding sequence is TGTGCCAGCAGCAAACCTAAGCCTTCCTACGAGCAGTACTTC. This sequence encodes CASSKPKPSYEQYF. The V gene is TRBV21-1, the J gene TRBJ2-7; the table gives TRBD2 as D, unverified against the DNA. TRBV21-1 is listed as a pseudogene. The CDR3 contains 14 residues.

This chain uses TRBV15 with TRBJ1-1, with TRBD1 matching 7 bases. The CDR3 sequence is 14 residues long. CDR1 and CDR2 from the germline V gene are LNHNV and YYDKDF (reference sequence). Losses at the gene ends were 8 bases for V and 0 bases for J; bases not matched to a gene: 6. CDR3: CATGEGQLNTEAFF. The CDR3 DNA follows: TGTGCCACCGGAGAGGGACAGTTGAACACTGAAGCTTTCTTT.

This chain connects TRBV5-1 to TRBJ2-3, with a possible D match to TRBD2 (7 bases). The germline V gene encodes CDR1 SGHRS and CDR2 YFSETQ. This CDR3 has 17 amino acids. The ends were cut back, 0 bases at V and 4 bases at J, with 18 bases in the middle. CDR3 sequence (DNA): TGCGCCAGCAGCTTGGCGTGGGGGGGCCTTTTCCCAGATACGCAGTATTTT. It is translated as CASSLAWGGLFPDTQYF.

V and J are TRBV6-1 and TRBJ2-7, with D perhaps TRBD2 (5 bases). Germline V lookup: CDR1 MNHNS, CDR2 SASEGT. The CDR3 covers 15 residues. V was shortened by 2 bases and J by 2 bases, with 13 bases between the two germline ends. The CDR3 spells CASSEQGRGPYEQYF. The CDR3 nucleotides read TGTGCCAGCAGTGAACAAGGACGCGGGCCCTACGAGCAGTACTTC.

This chain connects TRBV19 to TRBJ1-5; maybe TRBD1 (6 bases). V was shortened by 6 bases and J by 9 bases, with 18 bases between the two germline ends. Germline assignment: CDR1 LNHDA and CDR2 SQIVND (reference sequence). There are 14 residues in the CDR3. Here the CDR3 DNA reads TGTGCCAGTAGCGTACAGGGACCCCAGGGGCCCCAGCATTTT. This translates into CASSVQGPQGPQHF. Full variable domain (remainder filled in from reference TRBV19 and TRBJ1-5): DGGITQSPKYLFRKEGQNVTLSCEQNLNHDAMYWYRQDPGQGLRLIYYSQIVNDFQKGDIAEGYSVSREKKESFPLTVTSAQKNPTAFYLCASSVQGPQGPQHFGDGTRLSIL.

The chain has TRBV5-6 and TRBJ1-5; D remains unclear. CDR3 length equals 15 residues. The V and J ends lost 3 bases and 0 bases respectively, with 10 bases between them. Per the germline V gene, CDR1 is SGHDT and CDR2 is YYEEEE. CDR3 sequence: CASSSGYYSNQPQHF. CDR3 nucleotide sequence: TGTGCCAGCAGCTCCGGTTACTATAGCAATCAGCCCCAGCATTTT. Using reference TRBV5-6 and TRBJ1-5 for the parts outside the CDR3, the full variable domain is DAGVTQSPTHLIKTRGQQVTLRCSPKSGHDTVSWYQQALGQGPQFIFQYYEEEERQRGNFPDRFSGHQFPNYSSELNVNALLLGDSALYLCASSSGYYSNQPQHFGDGTRLSIL.

This clone was seen a few times. V is TRBV28 and J is TRBJ2-1; 9 bases align to TRBD2. The junction had 1 base not matched to a gene; V was cut back by 3 bases and J by 7 bases. The CDR3 extends over 13 amino acids. Germline V lookup: CDR1 MDHEN, CDR2 SYDVKM. The CDR3 reads CASSLGLANEQFF. The CDR3 bases are TGTGCCAGCAGTTTGGGACTAGCTAATGAGCAGTTCTTC.

The J gene is TRBJ2-3, the V gene TRBV28; the D gene is possibly TRBD1 (6 bases). This CDR3 has 11 amino acids. CDR1 and CDR2 (germline): MDHEN, SYDVKM. V was clipped by 6 bases and J by 11 bases, with 12 bases between them. DNA for the CDR3: TGTGCCAGCAGAGGACAGCTACAGCAGTATTTT. Translation gives CASRGQLQQYF.

J is TRBJ1-6 and V is TRBV11-2; 7 bases are shared with TRBD1. V was clipped by 2 bases and J by 8 bases; unmatched bases: 6. Germline V gene lookup returns CDR1 SGHAT and CDR2 FQNNGV. The CDR3 runs to 15 residues. The CDR3 DNA reads TGTGCCAGCAGCTTATCTGAGGGGGCGTATTCACCCCTCCACTTT. Residues: CASSLSEGAYSPLHF.

The chain is built from TRBV6-5 and TRBJ1-2, with 8 bases identical to TRBD1. Germline V gene sequence: CDR1 MNHEY, CDR2 SVGAGI. The CDR3 length is 14 residues. Unmatched junction bases numbered 4, after V lost 0 bases and J lost 7 bases. The CDR3 sequence: CASSYSETGVGYTF. The CDR3 DNA sequence: TGTGCCAGCAGTTACTCCGAGACAGGGGTTGGCTACACCTTC.

The chain joins TRBV7-3 to TRBJ2-3; 8 nucleotides line up with TRBD1. Germline V gives CDR1 SGHTA, CDR2 FQGTGA. J lost 4 bases, V lost 5 bases, and 2 bases had no gene match. CDR3 length equals 13 residues. DNA of the CDR3: TGTGCCAGCAGCCGGACAGGGCCAGATACGCAGTATTTT. Translating it yields CASSRTGPDTQYF.

V is TRBV6-1 and J is TRBJ2-1, with 8 bases identical to TRBD2. From germline, CDR1 is MNHNS and CDR2 SASEGT. V shed 3 bases, J shed 7 bases, and the junction held 2 bases outside the gene matches. CDR3 length: 13 amino acids. The CDR3 DNA sequence: TGTGCCAGCAGTGACGGACTAGCTAATGAGCAGTTCTTC. Protein product: CASSDGLANEQFF.

The chain has TRBV2 and TRBJ2-3, with 12 positions matching TRBD1. V lost 5 bases to trimming and J lost 4 bases; unmatched junction nucleotides: 4. CDR1 and CDR2 (germline): SNHLY, FYNNEI. The CDR3 has 15 residues. CDR3 residues: CASSRDRGLADTQYF. As DNA, the CDR3 is TGTGCCAGCAGTAGGGACAGGGGGCTTGCAGATACGCAGTATTTT.

This clone was detected only once. The rearrangement joins TRBV5-1 to TRBJ2-2; D ambiguous. Trimming stripped 0 bases from V and 1 base from J, with 4 bases between. The length of the CDR3 is 14 residues. Germline V gives CDR1 SGHRS, CDR2 YFSETQ. Here the CDR3 DNA reads TGCGCCAGCAGCTTGGCCCAGAACACCGGGGAGCTGTTTTTT. Its translation: CASSLAQNTGELFF.